This T cell receptor beta chain was observed in a study of blood T cell repertoires in COVID-19. Study-wide context: Whether acute or convalescent, the COVID-19 samples came from the United States, Italy and Spain. T cells, B-cell-depleted T cells, or PBMCs provided the cDNA or gDNA that served as material.

Per the original data handling: For nucleated cells, counts were estimated from reference gene primer amplification. Some clones are missing from TCRdb's copy, which holds only in-frame ones; the method was immunoSEQ multiplex PCR. V, J and clone size derive from that table, while D and trimming were established from the DNA sequence. The top ten clones hold 0.85% to 0.95% of a sample with around 300,000 clones, 89% of them seen once. The CDR3 runs to 13 residues. The germline CDR1 and CDR2 sequences are SGHAT and FQDESV (reference sequence). Trimming took off 3 bases at V and 1 base at J, with 7 bases between the two ends.

The TCR was taken from a woman aged 40 to 55 who had recovered from COVID-19. Sequencing was carried out using peripheral blood. The J gene is TRBJ2-7, the V gene TRBV11-1; D possibly corresponds to TRBD1 (6 bases). The CDR3 region is CASSFQGSYEQYF. In DNA, the CDR3 is TGTGCCAGCAGCTTTCAGGGGTCCTACGAGCAGTACTTC.